This entry features one T cell receptor (beta chain) sequence. What this receptor recognizes is not known. No quality values exist for individual bases; no much larger clone is one base distant. The donors were healthy, HIV-negative adults who had no recently reported acute infections or vaccinations. Every donor was a Caucasian adult residing in Nashville, Tennessee, USA. CD4+ T cells were enriched by magnetic negative selection, after which naive cells were positively selected on CD45RA and the negative fraction was taken as the memory subset. After blood collection by leukapheresis, PBMCs were isolated using Ficoll-Histopaque density gradient centrifugation and then cryopreserved in the vapor phase of liquid nitrogen. Analytical flow cytometry was used to check the purity and quantity of every magnetically sorted T cell population. Genomic DNA was isolated from every sorted fraction and measured by UV absorbance on a Nanodrop 2000c.

Using the deep immunoSEQ assay, TCR CDR3 regions were amplified from genomic DNA by multiplex PCR. Extracted genomic DNA from each cell subset was spread evenly across all wells of several immunoSEQ 96-well plates, with each plate serving as a replicate. For sorted subsets, 200 to 250 ng of genomic DNA, equivalent to 30,000 or so T cell genomes, went into each replicate PCR. Purified libraries were quantified with a Qubit 3.0 fluorometer, sized on a Bioanalyzer 2100, and re-quantified with the KAPA Library Quantification kit. Every immunoSEQ 96-well plate was sequenced on a dedicated single-read 150-cycle Illumina NextSeq 550 flow cell. From the authors' description of their analysis: Because the immunoSEQ output included only junctional sequences and no quality scores, the filtering could not be the same as the filtering used for full-length reads. Sequences were annotated with PyIR, a Python wrapper for IgBLAST v1.9, and V/J genes and CDR3 were assigned using IMGT germline references. Reads with weak V/J assignments (E-value above 1e-6), missing CDR3, stop codons, out-of-frame junctions, or ambiguous translated residues were removed. V3J clonotypes were defined by identical inferred V gene, J gene, and CDR3 amino acid sequence. To compute the percentage overlap between repertoires, the number of shared unique clonotypes was divided by the size of the smaller repertoire. Repertoire richness was assessed with RTK rarefaction, the Chao1 estimator, and Recon v2.1 estimates of unobserved clonotypes. OLGA was used to compute generation probabilities for all TCRbeta clonotypes that the gDNA method yielded from several donors. The source is immuneACCESS, and TCRdb retained only in-frame sequences with V and J called. Part of the clones is not carried over; for the studies checked, unresolved V genes explain less than half of this, and the remainder is unexplained. V, J and clone size were drawn from that table, and D and trimming were deduced from the DNA. This sample has hundreds of thousands of clones in its table, and around 72% of those were observed once. Jointly, the top ten make up about 2% of the sample.

This record comes from a study of shared clonotypes between healthy human individuals (dated by TCRdb to 2020 to 2021). Broadly, across the study: The cohort comprised a couple of women and a few men aged 18 to 49 years. Libraries were prepared and TCR repertoires were sequenced by different laboratories using diverse techniques, in order to increase sequencing depth and limit assay-specific biases. To estimate repertoire size and how much clonotype sharing occurs between individuals, the study deeply sequenced the blood TCR repertoires of about 5 healthy adults. For each donor, CD4 naive and CD4 memory were each run on three plates, CD8 naive on two plates, and CD8 memory on one plate. Between about 0.8 and 9 billion PBMCs per donor were obtained by leukapheresis. Beyond this particular receptor, the publication reports: Based on pairwise subsampling, the degree of clonotype sharing among donors was expected to be affected by sequencing depth. Because the study included only a small number of donors, the genetic and exposure-history diversity represented was limited. Compared with non-shared clonotypes, the clonotypes found in all four sorted-subset donors had higher generation probabilities. Sampling was limited to blood, and TCR repertoires in tissue likely differ from TCR repertoires in blood. Rarefaction of sorted-subset datasets indicated incomplete sequencing despite the large sequencing depth. Estimated clonotype richness was generally larger for naive than for memory subsets. Sharing across several donors was observed for about 4.8% of naive CD4, under 4% of naive CD8, 2% to 2.5% of memory CD4, and roughly 0.4% of memory CD8 clonotypes.

Germline trimming: 5 bases from V, 5 bases from J; junction bases outside gene matches: 7. The germline V gene encodes CDR1 SEHNR and CDR2 FQNEAQ (reference sequence). The CDR3 contains 15 residues, cysteine and phenylalanine counted. The only DNA kept is the CDR3, 45 bases in frame from the first base. The chain links TRBV7-9 with TRBJ2-1; 9 bases in between match TRBD1. The specimen was memory CD4+ T cells sorted from blood. Explained via the paper, the cell subset or site label denotes: CD45RA-negative fraction. This TCR was sampled from a woman aged 25 to 39 in good health. The DNA is as follows: TGTGCCAGCAGCCCTGGGACAGGGTGGGACAATGAGCAGTTCTTC. The resulting protein is CASSPGTGWDNEQFF. Full variable domain (CDR3 extended with the reference TRBV7-9 and TRBJ2-1 proteins): DTGVSQNPRHKITKRGQNVTFRCDPISEHNRLYWYRQTLGQGPEFLTYFQNEAQLEKSRLLSDRFSAERPKGSFSTLEIQRTEQGDSAMYLCASSPGTGWDNEQFFGPGTRLTVL.